The 2 T cell receptor beta chains below all came from one sample that was sequenced in a study of shared clonotypes between healthy human individuals. TCRdb keeps only in-frame clones here, not all; method: immunoSEQ multiplex PCR. The table shows nearly 500,000 clones, with around 78% occurring only once. The sample taken for sequencing was PBMCs. The origin of the receptors is a woman in her thirties or forties in good health. Some clones in this sample may be carry-over from other donors' samples.

This clone was counted many times. V usage is TRBV7-3 and J usage is TRBJ2-5, with a tentative D call TRBD1 (6 bases). Trimming removed 0 bases from V and 4 bases from J, with 12 bases in between. The length of the CDR3 is 15 residues. The germline V gene encodes CDR1 SGHTA and CDR2 FQGTGA. Here the CDR3 DNA reads TGTGCCAGCAGCTTAACGCCGGGACACGGAGAGACCCAGTACTTC. This gives the protein CASSLTPGHGETQYF. Together with reference TRBV7-3 and TRBJ2-5, the CDR3 gives the full variable domain: GAGVSQTPSNKVTEKGKYVELRCDPISGHTALYWYRQSLGQGPEFLIYFQGTGAADDSGLPNDRFFAVRPEGSVSTLKIQRTERGDSAVYLCASSLTPGHGETQYFGPGTRLLVL.

This chain joins TRBV7-8 and TRBJ1-1; maybe TRBD1 (5 bases). The V gene lost 5 bases and the J gene lost 1 base, with 11 bases spanning the gap. There are 14 residues in the CDR3. Germline CDR1 and CDR2: SGHVS and FQNEAQ. For the CDR3, the DNA is TGTGCCAGCAGCGTTGGGACGGAGAACACTGAAGCTTTCTTT. This gives the protein CASSVGTENTEAFF. Filled out from reference TRBV7-8 and TRBJ1-1, the complete variable domain reads GAGVSQSPRYKVAKRGQDVALRCDPISGHVSLFWYQQALGQGPEFLTYFQNEAQLDKSGLPSDRFFAERPEGSVSTLKIQRTQQEDSAVYLCASSVGTENTEAFFGQGTRLTVV.